What follows are 30 T cell receptor beta chains derived from one specimen sequenced in a study of blood T cell repertoires in COVID-19 (TCRdb year 2020). The library was generated by the immunoSEQ multiplex PCR assay. TCRdb obtained this table from immuneACCESS and retained in-frame rearrangements with V and J assigned. These tables miss some clones; where compared with another copy, unresolved V genes account for less than half of the shortfall, and the remainder is unexplained. Recorded for this sample are about 250,000 clones; more than 65% of them occurred a single time. The top ten clonotypes cover 4.4% of the sample. The sequenced material came from peripheral blood. The receptors come from a middle-aged man with active or convalescent COVID-19.

The rearrangement joins TRBV6-5 to TRBJ2-1; 7 bases line up with TRBD1. Germline CDR1 is MNHEY and CDR2 is SVGAGI. V dropped 6 bases and J dropped 7; count of bases not matched to a gene: 3. The CDR3 is 12 amino acids. The CDR3 here is CASRTGANEQFF. The DNA for the CDR3 is TGTGCCAGCAGAACAGGGGCAAATGAGCAGTTCTTC.

The V call is TRBV6-6, the J call TRBJ1-4, with a tentative D call TRBD1 (6 bases). Trimming removed 1 base from V and 5 bases from J, with 8 bases in between. This CDR3 has 14 residues. The germline V gene encodes CDR1 MNHNY and CDR2 SVGAGI (reference sequence). CDR3 residues: CASSYFQGNEKLFF. CDR3 DNA: TGTGCCAGCAGTTACTTTCAGGGGAATGAAAAACTGTTTTTT.

V and J are TRBV20-1 and TRBJ1-5; D may be TRBD1 (5 bases). Germline V CDR1 and CDR2: DFQATT, SNEGSKA (reference sequence). The V end was cut by 3 bases, the J end by 12 bases, with 9 bases between. The CDR3 length is 10 residues. CDR3 amino acids: CSARKDNQHF. In DNA, the CDR3 is TGCAGTGCTAGGAAGGACAACCAGCATTTT.

The chain employs TRBV12-2 and TRBJ2-5; the table's D gene call, TRBD2, was not cross checked with the DNA. TRBV12-2 is labeled a pseudogene. This CDR3 is 19 amino acids long. The CDR3 DNA follows: TGTGCAAGTCGCTTGGCGGAGACCTTTCGGCCCCCGTACCAAGAGACCCAGTACTTC. As protein: CASRLAETFRPPYQETQYF.

The V gene is TRBV6-5, the J gene TRBJ1-1, with a possible D match to TRBD1 (6 bases). V was pared by 8 bases and J by 5 bases, with 15 bases between. Germline CDR1 is MNHEY and CDR2 is SVGAGI. This CDR3 region has 13 residues. The CDR3 DNA is TGTGCCAGCGTCGGGGGGCTGGGGACTGAAGCTTTCTTT. This codes for CASVGGLGTEAFF.

This chain links TRBV4-1 with TRBJ2-3; 7 bases align to TRBD1. This CDR3 spans 17 amino acids. Losses at the gene ends were 1 base for V and 6 bases for J; bases not matched to a gene: 13. Germline CDR1 MGHRA, CDR2 YSYEKL. The CDR3 is CASSQAGTEPFRDTQYF. CDR3 bases: TGCGCCAGCAGCCAAGCCGGGACAGAGCCGTTTAGGGATACGCAGTATTTT.

This rearrangement joins TRBV6-2 or TRBV6-3 to TRBJ1-2, with TRBD1 identical over 9 bases. The V segment lost 2 bases and the J segment 8 bases; nucleotides outside the gene matches: 6. CDR3 size: 14 residues. Germline V gene sequence: CDR1 MNHEY, CDR2 SVGEGT. This CDR3 is CASSYLPGQGGYTF. In DNA, the CDR3 is TGTGCCAGCAGTTACCTTCCGGGACAGGGCGGCTACACCTTC.

The chain couples TRBV7-9 to TRBJ1-1; D is unclear. Trimming took off 5 bases at V and 0 bases at J, with 13 bases between the two ends. CDR1 is SEHNR, CDR2 FQNEAQ, per germline (reference sequence). This CDR3 has 15 residues. The DNA for the CDR3 is TGTGCCAGCAGCGAAGCCCGTGGAGTGAACACTGAAGCTTTCTTT. It codes for CASSEARGVNTEAFF.

This clone turned up a few times. This sequence joins TRBV27 and TRBJ2-7, with 8 bases that match TRBD2. Germline CDR1 and CDR2: MNHEY and SMNVEV (reference sequence). The CDR3 length is 15 residues. Unmatched junction bases numbered 10, after V lost 8 bases and J lost 1 base. As DNA, the CDR3 is TGTGCCAGCGGGTATCAGCGGGGGACTTCCTACGAGCAGTACTTC. It translates to CASGYQRGTSYEQYF.

J is TRBJ2-7 and V is TRBV4-2; 7 nucleotides line up with TRBD1. The CDR3 extends over 16 amino acids. Germline CDR1 LGHNA, CDR2 YNFKEQ. With 4 bases clipped from V and 0 bases from J, the junction kept 9 bases outside the gene matches. Here the CDR3 reads CASSPDSTGSSYEQYF. CDR3 sequence (DNA): TGTGCCAGCAGCCCCGACTCGACAGGGAGCTCCTACGAGCAGTACTTC.

The J gene is TRBJ2-3, the V gene TRBV7-8; D gene ambiguous. V was shortened by 3 bases and J by 3 bases, with 4 bases between the two germline ends. Germline V gene sequence: CDR1 SGHVS, CDR2 FQNEAQ. The CDR3 has 12 amino acids. The CDR3 coding sequence is TGTGCCAGCAGCTTTCAAACAGATACGCAGTATTTT. Translating it yields CASSFQTDTQYF.

This clone was seen just once. The CDR3, as DNA: TGCGCCAGCAATGTTGGGGGGAACAATGAGCAGTTCTTC. Amino acids: CASNVGGNNEQFF. The chain links TRBV5-1 to TRBJ2-1, with D possibly being TRBD2 (6 bases). Germline V lookup: CDR1 SGHRS, CDR2 YFSETQ. Trimming stripped 6 bases from V and 5 bases from J, with 12 bases between. The CDR3 runs 13 residues.

The chain carries TRBV18 and TRBJ2-6; D is perhaps TRBD2 (5 bases). The V gene lost 4 bases and the J gene lost 8 bases, with 15 bases spanning the gap. Per the germline V gene, CDR1 is KGHSH and CDR2 is LQKENI. The CDR3 is made up of 15 amino acids. CDR3 protein: CASSLTVPGTNVLTF. The DNA of the CDR3 is TGTGCCAGCTCACTCACGGTCCCGGGGACCAACGTCCTGACTTTC.

The chain joins TRBV3-1 (or the pseudogene TRBV3-2) to TRBJ1-2, with D perhaps TRBD1 (6 bases). V lost 4 bases and J 2 bases, leaving 8 bases between the germline ends. CDR3 length equals 13 residues. Germline assignment: CDR1 LGHDT and CDR2 YNNKEL (reference sequence). The CDR3 sequence is CASSPTGNYGYTF. The DNA of the CDR3 is TGTGCCAGCAGCCCCACAGGGAACTATGGCTACACCTTC.

In its sample, this clone was seen a few times. V usage is TRBV27 and J usage is TRBJ2-3; 11 bases are a match to TRBD2. The CDR3 runs 16 residues. Trimming removed 8 bases from V and 1 base from J; junction bases left unmatched: 8. Germline lookup yields CDR1 MNHEY and CDR2 SMNVEV (reference sequence). Here the CDR3 DNA reads TGTGCCAGCGGAGCCGGGACTAGCGGTCGCACAGATACGCAGTATTTT. Residues: CASGAGTSGRTDTQYF.

Remarks on this clone: Other DNA sequences in the sample encode the same CDR3. The J gene is TRBJ1-6, the V gene TRBV5-1, with D unclear. From germline, CDR1 is SGHRS and CDR2 YFSETQ. V lost 0 bases and J 0 bases, leaving 4 bases between the germline ends. There are 15 residues in the CDR3. The CDR3 here is CASSLAGSYNSPLHF. For the CDR3, the DNA is TGCGCCAGCAGCTTGGCAGGCTCCTATAATTCACCCCTCCACTTT.

The genes are TRBV27 and TRBJ1-1; tentative D call: TRBD1 (6 bases). The V end was cut by 5 bases, the J end by 7 bases, with 14 bases between. Germline V CDR1 and CDR2: MNHEY, SMNVEV (reference sequence). The CDR3 is made up of 13 amino acids. The CDR3 DNA is TGTGCCAGCAGTGAAGCAGGGGCGGGTGAAGCTTTCTTT. This encodes CASSEAGAGEAFF.

This clone was detected once. This chain connects TRBV6-5 to TRBJ2-3, with 9 positions matching TRBD2. Germline loops: CDR1 MNHEY, CDR2 SVGAGI. With 6 bases clipped from V and 2 bases from J, the junction kept 6 bases outside the gene matches. This CDR3 has 15 amino acids. The CDR3 DNA reads TGTGCCAGCAGAAGACTAGCGGCGAACACAGATACGCAGTATTTT. This gives the protein CASRRLAANTDTQYF.

The chain recombines TRBV6-5 with TRBJ1-3; 7 bases are shared with TRBD1. The CDR3 is 16 amino acids. The germline V gene has CDR1 MNHEY and CDR2 SVGAGI. The V gene end was trimmed by 4 bases and the J gene end by 1 base; junction bases not matched to a gene: 7. As DNA, the CDR3 is TGTGCCAGCAGTTTTGACAGGGCCTCTTCTGGAAACACCATATATTTT. This translates into CASSFDRASSGNTIYF.

The rearrangement joins TRBV28 to TRBJ1-5; TRBD1 is a possible D gene (5 bases). The V gene's germline CDR1 is MDHEN and CDR2 SYDVKM. The CDR3 is 14 amino acids. V lost 8 bases to trimming and J lost 6 bases, with 17 bases between them. The CDR3 DNA reads as TGTGCCAGCCGAAATCGGGGGGAGAGTCAGCCCCAGCATTTT. Protein product: CASRNRGESQPQHF.

This clone was counted a single time. The chain combines TRBV5-1 with TRBJ2-1; 13 nucleotides align to TRBD2. V lost 5 bases to trimming and J lost 7 bases; unmatched junction nucleotides: 6. There are 15 residues in the CDR3. CDR1 and CDR2 from the germline V gene are SGHRS and YFSETQ. The CDR3 nucleotides read TGCGCCAGCAGGCCGGGACTAGCGGGGAGAAATGAGCAGTTCTTC. Residues: CASRPGLAGRNEQFF.

The chain couples TRBV6-1 to TRBJ1-6, with D possibly being TRBD1 (6 bases). The V and J ends lost 0 bases and 1 base respectively, with 10 bases between them. Germline CDR1 reads MNHNS; CDR2 reads SASEGT. This CDR3 spans 17 amino acids. The CDR3 loop reads CASSEAWGRSYNSPLHF. CDR3 DNA: TGTGCCAGCAGTGAAGCTTGGGGGCGGTCCTATAATTCACCCCTCCACTTT.

The rearrangement uses TRBV6-4 and TRBJ2-3; tentative D call: TRBD2 (6 bases). Germline values: CDR1 MRHNA, CDR2 SNTAGT. Deletions cut 4 bases from V and 1 base from J, with 9 bases between. CDR3 length equals 14 residues. The CDR3 here is CASSGVAGTDTQYF. The CDR3 DNA reads TGTGCCAGCAGTGGAGTAGCGGGCACAGATACGCAGTATTTT.

The chain is built from TRBV7-8 and TRBJ2-7; possibly TRBD1 for D (6 bases). This CDR3 has 15 residues. The ends were cut back, 8 bases at V and 1 base at J, with 18 bases in the middle. CDR1 and CDR2 from the germline V gene are SGHVS and FQNEAQ. CDR3 DNA: TGTGCCAGCGGCTATCACAGGGTATCTTCCTACGAGCAGTACTTC. It codes for CASGYHRVSSYEQYF. Looking up the rest from reference TRBV7-8 and TRBJ2-7 gives the full variable domain: GAGVSQSPRYKVAKRGQDVALRCDPISGHVSLFWYQQALGQGPEFLTYFQNEAQLDKSGLPSDRFFAERPEGSVSTLKIQRTQQEDSAVYLCASGYHRVSSYEQYFGPGTRLTVT.

Comment on this clone: Distinct nucleotide sequences in the sample also encode this CDR3. The V call is TRBV6-5, the J call TRBJ1-2; a weak D match, TRBD1 (5 bases). Trimming pared 5 bases from V and 3 bases from J, leaving 13 bases between. CDR1 and CDR2 from the germline V gene are MNHEY and SVGAGI. This CDR3 is built from 14 residues. CDR3 sequence (DNA): TGTGCCAGCAGTCGCCGGCAGGGATACTATGGCTACACCTTC. Translated, it gives CASSRRQGYYGYTF.

This rearrangement joins TRBV3-1 (or the pseudogene TRBV3-2) to TRBJ2-3; 7 nucleotides align to TRBD1. From germline, CDR1 is LGHDT and CDR2 YNNKEL (reference sequence). CDR3 length: 14 residues. V shed 6 bases and J 0 bases; nucleotides not matched to a gene: 3. The CDR3 spells CASSRQGSTDTQYF. The CDR3 nucleotides read TGTGCCAGCAGTCGACAGGGCAGCACAGATACGCAGTATTTT.

V usage is TRBV5-4 and J usage is TRBJ1-3; D is undetermined. Between the trimmed V and J ends, which lost 0 bases and 0 bases, there was a span of 7 bases. In germline, CDR1 is SGHNT, CDR2 YYREEE (reference sequence). The CDR3 loop spans 15 amino acids. This chain's CDR3 is CASSLDRPSGNTIYF. CDR3 bases: TGTGCCAGCAGCTTGGACAGACCCTCTGGAAACACCATATATTTT.

This rearrangement joins TRBV15 to TRBJ1-5, with unresolved D. Germline V gene lookup returns CDR1 LNHNV and CDR2 YYDKDF (reference sequence). Trimming removed 6 bases from V and 7 bases from J, with 10 bases in between. The CDR3 spans 12 residues. The CDR3 DNA sequence: TGTGCCACCAGGGAAGAGGAGCAGCCCCAGCATTTT. This sequence encodes CATREEEQPQHF.

By sample fraction, this clone is medium-sized. V and J are TRBV6-5 and TRBJ2-2; TRBD2 aligns across 7 bases. Germline V lookup: CDR1 MNHEY, CDR2 SVGAGI. The CDR3 loop spans 15 amino acids. Losses at the gene ends were 2 bases for V and 9 bases for J; bases not matched to a gene: 9. CDR3 sequence: CASSYPSGASRELFF. The CDR3, as DNA: TGTGCCAGCAGTTACCCAAGCGGGGCTAGCCGGGAGCTGTTTTTT.

This sequence joins TRBV18 and TRBJ1-1; tentative D call: TRBD1 (5 bases). V was pared by 4 bases and J by 3 bases, with 12 bases between. The CDR3 consists of 14 residues. Germline V CDR1 and CDR2: KGHSH, LQKENI. The CDR3 loop reads CASSRRGRDTEAFF. The CDR3 nucleotides are TGTGCCAGCTCACGGCGGGGGAGGGACACTGAAGCTTTCTTT.